The source of this T cell receptor beta chain is a study of T cell responses to AZD1222 COVID-19 vaccine (dated by TCRdb to about 2021). Regarding the study in general: TCR sequencing was performed for about 240 trial participants, of whom about 200 were given two doses of AZD1222 and around 25 were given two doses of MenACWY control vaccine. Trial participants were enrolled by age into subgroups of 18-55, 56-69 and 70-plus years, and 148, 28 and 57 TCR-sequenced participants, respectively, were included in these subgroups. What the work shows at the level of the full study, not this receptor alone: In the small 56-69-year group, the increase in depth fell short of significance, most likely because of low power. No day 14 peak-response samples were available, so repertoires were characterized only after the peak T cell response. Most participants were white British and females outnumbered males, and the authors suggested that clonal diversity may have been underestimated. A significant rise in spike-specific TCR breadth and depth was observed after two AZD1222 doses relative to day 0 and relative to MenACWY recipients. Reportedly, close to half of the unique spike-specific TCRs recognized epitopes lying outside the regions that are mutated in the B.1.351 and B.1.1.7 variants. CD4 TCRs associated with the vaccine covered the entire spike protein, and the dominant responses were in regions 160-218 and 743-854. Conclusions about previously exposed vaccinees were limited because only 6 or 7 AZD1222 recipients were SARS-CoV-2 seropositive at baseline.

With regard to this clone: There is no known antigen for this receptor. Base qualities are missing; no much larger clone stands one base away.

The CDR3 holds 14 amino acids from the cysteine to the phenylalanine. Only the CDR3 portion is preserved as DNA: 42 bases, with reading frame beginning at the first base. V loses 4 bases of germline sequence and J loses 7 bases, and the interval between the two ends is 16 bases. CDR1 and CDR2 were assigned from the germline V gene (reference sequence) as SEHNR and FQNEAQ. The CDR3 regions of human TCRbeta chains were analyzed by immunosequencing. Per the original workflow: TCRs in the repertoires were compared against a reference library of SARS-CoV-2-specific TCRs that had been generated with the MIRA antigen-specificity platform. Breadth was defined as the fraction of unique TCRs that were SARS-CoV-2-associated, and depth was defined as the fraction of total T cells that were SARS-CoV-2-associated. Using the MIRA data, each spike-specific TCR was mapped to the spike region that the TCR reacts to and placed in a CD4 or CD8 class. Log10-transformed breadth and depth values were compared by one-way ANOVA with Sidak's multiple comparisons tests. The table comes from immuneACCESS by way of TCRdb, which keeps in-frame sequences with V and J called. Part of the clones is missing from these tables; in studies checked, under half for an unresolved V gene and the rest for unknown reasons. Clone size and the V and J calls come from that table; the DNA yielded D and trimming. Within this sample are 190,000 or so clones, with roughly nine tenths of them counted one time only. Jointly, the top ten make up 3% to 3.5% of the sample.

The intended sense of this specimen's time point label: about 28 days (+/-7) after the second vaccine dose. AZD1222 recipients whose second dose came at about 4 weeks and those whose second dose came at about 12 weeks were combined into one group, since spike-specific TCR depth and breadth did not differ between the two schedules. Samples from vaccinated people were obtained from the UK trials COV001 and COV002, which included a single-blind randomized controlled phase 2/3 trial of AZD1222 (ChAdOx1 nCoV-19) in healthy adults. For TCRbeta chain sequencing, PBMC samples were collected from trial participants at day 0 and at day 28 after the second dose.

The chain joins TRBV7-9 to TRBJ1-2, with the D gene not confidently named. The receptor's source is an adult who received the AZD1222 COVID-19 vaccine. Specimen: peripheral blood, collected 28 days after the second AZD1222 dose. The CDR3 region has the sequence CASSSHREISGYTF. The DNA is TGTGCCAGCAGCTCACATCGGGAGATCAGTGGCTACACCTTC.